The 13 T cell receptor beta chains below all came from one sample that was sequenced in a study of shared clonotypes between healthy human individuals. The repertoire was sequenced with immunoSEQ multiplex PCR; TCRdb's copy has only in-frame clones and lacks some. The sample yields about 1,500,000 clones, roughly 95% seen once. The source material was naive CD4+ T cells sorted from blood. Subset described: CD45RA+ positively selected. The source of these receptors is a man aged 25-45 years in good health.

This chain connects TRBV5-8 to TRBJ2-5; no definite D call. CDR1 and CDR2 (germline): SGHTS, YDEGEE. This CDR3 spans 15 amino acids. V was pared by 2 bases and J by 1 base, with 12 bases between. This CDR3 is CASSLSFSSQETQYF. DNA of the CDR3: TGTGCCAGCAGCTTATCGTTCAGTTCCCAAGAGACCCAGTACTTC.

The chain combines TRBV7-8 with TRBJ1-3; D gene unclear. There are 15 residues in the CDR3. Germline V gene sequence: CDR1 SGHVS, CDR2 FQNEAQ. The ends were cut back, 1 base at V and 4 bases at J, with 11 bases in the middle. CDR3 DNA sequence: TGTGCCAGCAGCTTAGTTGACGGCAAGGGAAACACCATATATTTT. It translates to CASSLVDGKGNTIYF.

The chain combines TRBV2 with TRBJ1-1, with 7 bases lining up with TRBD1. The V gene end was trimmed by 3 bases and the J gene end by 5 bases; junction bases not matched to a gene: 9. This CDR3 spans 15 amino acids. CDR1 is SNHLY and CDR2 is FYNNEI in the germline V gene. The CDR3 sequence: CASSDLTGRRTEAFF. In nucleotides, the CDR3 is TGTGCCAGCAGTGACCTGACAGGGAGGAGAACTGAAGCTTTCTTT. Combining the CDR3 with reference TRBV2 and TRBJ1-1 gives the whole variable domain EPEVTQTPSHQVTQMGQEVILRCVPISNHLYFYWYRQILGQKVEFLVSFYNNEISEKSEIFDDQFSVERPDGSNFTLKIRSTKLEDSAMYFCASSDLTGRRTEAFFGQGTRLTVV.

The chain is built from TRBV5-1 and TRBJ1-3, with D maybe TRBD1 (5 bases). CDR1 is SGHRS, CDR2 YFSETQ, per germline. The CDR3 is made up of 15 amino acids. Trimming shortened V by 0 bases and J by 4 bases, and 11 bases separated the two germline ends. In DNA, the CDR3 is TGCGCCAGCAGCTTGGAACCCGGGACGGGAAACACCATATATTTT. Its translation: CASSLEPGTGNTIYF.

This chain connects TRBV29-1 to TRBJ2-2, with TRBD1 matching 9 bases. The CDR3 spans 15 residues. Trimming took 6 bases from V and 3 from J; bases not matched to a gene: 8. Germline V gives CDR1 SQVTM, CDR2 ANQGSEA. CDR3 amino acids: CSVHTGGAYTGELFF. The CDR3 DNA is TGCAGCGTCCACACAGGGGGCGCCTACACCGGGGAGCTGTTTTTT.

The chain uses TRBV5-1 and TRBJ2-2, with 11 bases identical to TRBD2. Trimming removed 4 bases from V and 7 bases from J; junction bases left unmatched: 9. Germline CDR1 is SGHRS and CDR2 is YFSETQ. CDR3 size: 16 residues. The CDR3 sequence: CASSSGTSGMSGELFF. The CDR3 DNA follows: TGCGCCAGCAGCAGTGGGACTAGCGGTATGAGCGGGGAGCTGTTTTTT.

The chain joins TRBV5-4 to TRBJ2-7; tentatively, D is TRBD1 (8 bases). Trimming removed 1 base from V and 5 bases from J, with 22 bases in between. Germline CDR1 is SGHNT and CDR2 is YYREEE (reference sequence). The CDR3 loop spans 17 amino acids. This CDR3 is CASSLRGTGGGRDEQYF. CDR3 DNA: TGTGCCAGCAGCTTGAGGGGAACAGGGGGAGGGCGCGACGAGCAGTACTTC. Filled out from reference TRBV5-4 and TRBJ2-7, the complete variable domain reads ETGVTQSPTHLIKTRGQQVTLRCSSQSGHNTVSWYQQALGQGPQFIFQYYREEENGRGNFPPRFSGLQFPNYSSELNVNALELDDSALYLCASSLRGTGGGRDEQYFGPGTRLTVT.

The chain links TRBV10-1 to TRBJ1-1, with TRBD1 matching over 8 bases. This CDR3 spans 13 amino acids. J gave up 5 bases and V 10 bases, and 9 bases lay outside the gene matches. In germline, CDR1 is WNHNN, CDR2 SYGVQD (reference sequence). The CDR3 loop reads CATKATGETEAFF. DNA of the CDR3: TGCGCCACCAAGGCGACAGGGGAGACTGAAGCTTTCTTT.

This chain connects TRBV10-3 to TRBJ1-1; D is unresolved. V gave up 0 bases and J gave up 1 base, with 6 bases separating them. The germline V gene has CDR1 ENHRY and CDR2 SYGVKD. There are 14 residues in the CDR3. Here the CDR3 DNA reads TGTGCCATCAGTGAGTCGGGGAGGAACACTGAAGCTTTCTTT. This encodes CAISESGRNTEAFF.

As DNA, the CDR3 is TGTGCTAGTGGTTTGGGTGAGGTCGCAGGGCGCACAGATACGCAGTATTTT. It yields the protein CASGLGEVAGRTDTQYF. The chain joins TRBV12-5 to TRBJ2-3; D perhaps matches TRBD1 (5 bases). CDR1 and CDR2 (germline): LGHNT, FRNRAP. Deletions cut 1 base from V and 1 base from J, with 15 bases between. The CDR3 runs to 17 residues.

The CDR3, as DNA: TGCGCCAGCAGCTTGGGGCTAGCGCCCTACGAGCAGTACTTC. This gives the protein CASSLGLAPYEQYF. The rearrangement joins TRBV5-1 to TRBJ2-7; D might be TRBD2 (6 bases). Germline V gene sequence: CDR1 SGHRS, CDR2 YFSETQ. This CDR3 is 14 amino acids long. Trimming shortened V by 0 bases and J by 2 bases, and 9 bases separated the two germline ends.

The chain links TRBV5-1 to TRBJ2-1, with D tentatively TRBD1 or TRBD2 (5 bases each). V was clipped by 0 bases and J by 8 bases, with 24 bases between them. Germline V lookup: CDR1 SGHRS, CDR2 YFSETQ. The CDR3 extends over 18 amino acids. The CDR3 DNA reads TGCGCCAGCAGCTTGGCCGATTTCCCCCAGGGCGGGTGGTATGAGCAGTTCTTC. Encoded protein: CASSLADFPQGGWYEQFF.

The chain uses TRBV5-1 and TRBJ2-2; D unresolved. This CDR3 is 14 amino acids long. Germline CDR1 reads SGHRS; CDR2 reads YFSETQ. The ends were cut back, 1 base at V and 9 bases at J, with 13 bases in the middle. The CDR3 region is CASSLNTQPWELFF. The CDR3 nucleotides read TGCGCCAGCAGCTTGAATACCCAGCCGTGGGAGCTGTTTTTT.